Presented here are 9 T cell receptor beta chains from one specimen sequenced in a study of CD8 T cells in ankylosing spondylitis. TCRdb itself ran the 5' RACE reads through MiXCR, one entry per CDR3 protein. The sample shows around 250,000 distinct CDR3 sequences, approximately 20% of them seen only once. The specimen sequenced was blood, either unsorted or a sorted T cell fraction (not recorded which). These receptors were taken from a male donor with ankylosing spondylitis or in good health (not recorded which).

The chain couples TRBV4-2 to TRBJ2-1; a weak D match, TRBD2 (5 bases). The V gene lost 2 bases and the J gene lost 5 bases, with 19 bases spanning the gap. Germline CDR1 is LGHNA and CDR2 is YNFKEQ. The CDR3 loop spans 17 amino acids. The DNA of the CDR3 is TGTGCCAGCAGCCAAAATCCTAGCCACGAGCAGGACAATGAGCAGTTCTTC. Residues: CASSQNPSHEQDNEQFF.

This clonotype was recorded a few times. The chain is built from TRBV7-3 and TRBJ2-1; 8 bases fit TRBD2. This CDR3 spans 14 amino acids. Germline CDR1 is SGHTA and CDR2 is FQGTGA. V lost 5 bases and J lost 5; bases outside the gene matches: 5. The DNA of the CDR3 is TGTGCCAGCAGCATAGCGGGACTTCACAATGAGCAGTTCTTC. It is translated as CASSIAGLHNEQFF.

This clonotype was counted between two and nine times. J is TRBJ2-2 and V is TRBV15; 9 nucleotides line up with TRBD1. V was pared by 4 bases and J by 1 base, with 4 bases of the junction left unmatched. Germline CDR1 and CDR2: LNHNV and YYDKDF (reference sequence). The CDR3 spans 16 residues. This CDR3 reads CATSKRDRENTGELFF. DNA of the CDR3: TGTGCCACCAGCAAACGGGACAGGGAGAACACCGGGGAGCTGTTTTTT.

In its sample, this clonotype was seen many times. The rearrangement uses TRBV29-1 and TRBJ1-1; 8 nucleotides align to TRBD1. After removal of 6 bases from V and 4 bases from J, the junction contained 4 bases not matched to a gene. This CDR3 spans 12 amino acids. Germline-derived CDR1 and CDR2 are SQVTM and ANQGSEA. The CDR3 loop reads CSVSGGGTEAFF. CDR3 coding DNA: TGCAGCGTCTCAGGGGGCGGCACTGAAGCTTTCTTT.

This clonotype showed up just a few times. V and J are TRBV28 and TRBJ1-5, with D possibly matching TRBD1 (6 bases). Trimming shortened V by 7 bases and J by 0 bases, and 13 bases separated the two germline ends. Germline V gives CDR1 MDHEN, CDR2 SYDVKM. The CDR3 has 15 residues. CDR3 residues: CASIGRGFSNQPQHF. CDR3 sequence (DNA): TGTGCCAGCATCGGCAGGGGATTTAGCAATCAGCCCCAGCATTTT.

This clonotype was picked up many times. This chain connects TRBV4-1 to TRBJ2-7; no definite D call. Deletions cut 5 bases from V and 2 bases from J, with 10 bases between. The CDR3 consists of 13 residues. Germline-derived CDR1 and CDR2 are MGHRA and YSYEKL. CDR3 nucleotide sequence: TGCGCCAGCAGCGGGCGTTTGCCCTACGAGCAGTACTTC. Protein product: CASSGRLPYEQYF.

This rearrangement joins TRBV12-3 or TRBV12-4 to TRBJ1-5; D uncertain. Trimming took 6 bases from V and 0 from J, leaving 21 bases between them. The length of the CDR3 is 18 residues. DNA of the CDR3: TGTGCCAGCAGCTTAACCCCTTTCTATGGCTATAGCAATCAGCCCCAGCATTTT. Amino acids: CASSLTPFYGYSNQPQHF.

This clonotype turned up a few times. This sequence joins TRBV5-1 and TRBJ2-7; 8 bases are shared with TRBD2. The germline V gene has CDR1 SGHRS and CDR2 YFSETQ. V dropped 0 bases and J dropped 7; count of bases not matched to a gene: 6. The CDR3 loop spans 14 amino acids. The DNA for the CDR3 is TGCGCCAGCAGCTTGGCTAGCGGGTTGGGGGAGCAGTACTTC. It translates to CASSLASGLGEQYF.

This clonotype has just a few counts. V and J are TRBV5-6 and TRBJ2-1, with 10 nucleotides matching TRBD2. Germline assignment: CDR1 SGHDT and CDR2 YYEEEE. The CDR3 has 16 amino acids. The J segment lost 6 bases and the V segment lost 0 bases, leaving 6 bases of the junction unmatched. The CDR3 DNA is TGTGCCAGCAGCTTGGTAGGGACTAGCGCAGTCAATGAGCAGTTCTTC. Translating gives CASSLVGTSAVNEQFF. The whole variable domain, remainder taken from reference TRBV5-6 and TRBJ2-1, is DAGVTQSPTHLIKTRGQQVTLRCSPKSGHDTVSWYQQALGQGPQFIFQYYEEEERQRGNFPDRFSGHQFPNYSSELNVNALLLGDSALYLCASSLVGTSAVNEQFFGPGTRLTVL.